The clone carrying this TCR beta chain appeared once. The table came from immunoSEQ multiplex PCR; TCRdb's copy has only in-frame clones and leaves some out. The sample contains some 65,000 clones, 85% to 90% of which appear only once. This entry belongs to a study of blood T cell repertoires in COVID-19. The CDR3 is made up of 19 amino acids. After removal of 2 bases from V and 5 bases from J, the junction contained 13 bases not matched to a gene. Germline V CDR1 and CDR2: SGHTA, FQGNSA. Sequences were obtained from peripheral blood. This receptor was identified in a woman of 80 years or more with active COVID-19. The gene calls are TRBV7-2 and TRBJ2-1; 12 positions agree with TRBD2. This chain's CDR3 is CASSLFIRASGGVNNEQFF. For the CDR3, the DNA is TGTGCCAGCAGCTTATTTATTAGGGCTAGCGGGGGGGTAAACAATGAGCAGTTCTTC. Combining the CDR3 with reference TRBV7-2 and TRBJ2-1 gives the whole variable domain GAGVSQSPSNKVTEKGKDVELRCDPISGHTALYWYRQSLGQGLEFLIYFQGNSAPDKSGLPSDRFSAERTGGSVSTLTIQRTQQEDSAVYLCASSLFIRASGGVNNEQFFGPGTRLTVL.